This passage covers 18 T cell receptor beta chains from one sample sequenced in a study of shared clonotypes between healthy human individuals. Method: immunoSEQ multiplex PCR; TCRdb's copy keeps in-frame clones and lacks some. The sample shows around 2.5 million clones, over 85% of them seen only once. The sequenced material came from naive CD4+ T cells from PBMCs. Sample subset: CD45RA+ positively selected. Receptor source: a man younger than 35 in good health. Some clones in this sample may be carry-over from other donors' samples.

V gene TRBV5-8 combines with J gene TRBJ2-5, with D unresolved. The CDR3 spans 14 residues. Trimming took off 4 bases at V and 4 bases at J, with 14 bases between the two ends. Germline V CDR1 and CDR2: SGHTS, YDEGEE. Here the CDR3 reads CASSPGSARETQYF. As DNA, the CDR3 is TGTGCCAGCAGCCCCGGTTCGGCTCGAGAGACCCAGTACTTC.

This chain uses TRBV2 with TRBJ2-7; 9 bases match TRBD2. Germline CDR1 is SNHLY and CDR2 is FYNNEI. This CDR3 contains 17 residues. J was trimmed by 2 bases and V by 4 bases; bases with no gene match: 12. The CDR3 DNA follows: TGTGCCAGCAGTGGGGGATTGGGGACTAGCAGCGCCTACGAGCAGTACTTC. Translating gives CASSGGLGTSSAYEQYF.

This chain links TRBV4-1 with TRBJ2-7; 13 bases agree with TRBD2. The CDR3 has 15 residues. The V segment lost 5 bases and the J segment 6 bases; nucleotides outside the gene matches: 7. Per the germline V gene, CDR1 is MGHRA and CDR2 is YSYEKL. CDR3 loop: CASSDRTSGSGEQYF. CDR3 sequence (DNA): TGCGCCAGCAGCGACCGGACTAGCGGGAGTGGCGAGCAGTACTTC.

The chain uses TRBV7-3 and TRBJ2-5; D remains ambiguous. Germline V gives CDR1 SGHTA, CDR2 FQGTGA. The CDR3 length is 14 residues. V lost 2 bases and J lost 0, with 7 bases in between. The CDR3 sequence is CASSLSFYQETQYF. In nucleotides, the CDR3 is TGTGCCAGCAGCTTATCGTTCTACCAAGAGACCCAGTACTTC. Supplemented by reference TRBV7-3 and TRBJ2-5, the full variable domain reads GAGVSQTPSNKVTEKGKYVELRCDPISGHTALYWYRQSLGQGPEFLIYFQGTGAADDSGLPNDRFFAVRPEGSVSTLKIQRTERGDSAVYLCASSLSFYQETQYFGPGTRLLVL.

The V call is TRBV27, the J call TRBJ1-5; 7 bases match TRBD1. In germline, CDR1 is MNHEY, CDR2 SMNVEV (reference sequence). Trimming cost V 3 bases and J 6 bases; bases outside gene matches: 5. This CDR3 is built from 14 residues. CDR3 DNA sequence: TGTGCCAGCAGTTTGAACAGGGGAGGTCAGCCCCAGCATTTT. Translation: CASSLNRGGQPQHF.

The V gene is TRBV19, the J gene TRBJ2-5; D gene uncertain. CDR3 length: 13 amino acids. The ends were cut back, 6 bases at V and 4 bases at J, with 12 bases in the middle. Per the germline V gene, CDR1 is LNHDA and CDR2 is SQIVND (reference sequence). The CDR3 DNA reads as TGTGCCAGTAGCCAACCCCCCCCAGAGACCCAGTACTTC. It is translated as CASSQPPPETQYF.

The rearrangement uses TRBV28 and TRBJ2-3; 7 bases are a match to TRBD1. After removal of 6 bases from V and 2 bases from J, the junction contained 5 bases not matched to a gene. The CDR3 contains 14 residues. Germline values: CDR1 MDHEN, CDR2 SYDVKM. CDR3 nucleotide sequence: TGTGCCAGCAGGACCGGGACAGACACAGATACGCAGTATTTT. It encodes CASRTGTDTDTQYF. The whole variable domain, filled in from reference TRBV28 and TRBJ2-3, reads DVKVTQSSRYLVKRTGEKVFLECVQDMDHENMFWYRQDPGLGLRLIYFSYDVKMKEKGDIPEGYSVSREKKERFSLILESASTNQTSMYLCASRTGTDTDTQYFGPGTRLTVL.

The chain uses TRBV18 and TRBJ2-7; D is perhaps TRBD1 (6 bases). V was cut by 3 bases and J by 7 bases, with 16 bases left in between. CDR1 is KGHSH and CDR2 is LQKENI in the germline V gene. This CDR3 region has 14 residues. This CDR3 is CASSPVQGSGEQYF. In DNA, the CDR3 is TGTGCCAGCTCACCGGTGCAGGGGAGTGGAGAGCAGTACTTC.

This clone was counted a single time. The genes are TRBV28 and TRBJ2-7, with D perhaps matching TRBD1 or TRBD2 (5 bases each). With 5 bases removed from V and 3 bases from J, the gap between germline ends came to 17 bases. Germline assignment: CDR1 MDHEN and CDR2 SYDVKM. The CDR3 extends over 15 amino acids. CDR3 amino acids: CASSIQAGTIYEQYF. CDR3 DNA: TGTGCCAGCAGTATACAAGCAGGGACGATCTACGAGCAGTACTTC.

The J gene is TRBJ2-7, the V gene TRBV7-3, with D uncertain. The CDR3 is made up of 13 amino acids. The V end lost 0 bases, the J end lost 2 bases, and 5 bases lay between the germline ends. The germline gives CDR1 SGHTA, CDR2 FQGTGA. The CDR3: CASSLTATYEQYF. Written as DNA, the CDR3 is TGTGCCAGCAGCTTAACGGCCACCTACGAGCAGTACTTC.

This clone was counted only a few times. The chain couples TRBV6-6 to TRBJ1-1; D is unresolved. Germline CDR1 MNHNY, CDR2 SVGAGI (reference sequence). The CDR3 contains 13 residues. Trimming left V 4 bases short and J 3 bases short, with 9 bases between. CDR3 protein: CASSFNSDTEAFF. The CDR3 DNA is TGTGCCAGCAGTTTCAACAGCGACACTGAAGCTTTCTTT.

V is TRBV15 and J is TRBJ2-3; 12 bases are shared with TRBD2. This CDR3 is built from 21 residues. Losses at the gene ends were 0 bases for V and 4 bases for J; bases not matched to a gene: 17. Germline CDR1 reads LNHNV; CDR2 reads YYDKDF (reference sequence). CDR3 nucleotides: TGTGCCACCAGCAGAGATTTTGGACTAGCGGGAATTGTCGGAGAGGCAGATACGCAGTATTTT. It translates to CATSRDFGLAGIVGEADTQYF.

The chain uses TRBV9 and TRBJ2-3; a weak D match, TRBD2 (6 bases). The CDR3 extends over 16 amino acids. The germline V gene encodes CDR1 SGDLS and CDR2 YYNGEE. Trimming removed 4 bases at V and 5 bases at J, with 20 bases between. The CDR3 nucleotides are TGTGCCAGCAGCCCCCGAGGCGGGACCTCGGGAGATACGCAGTATTTT. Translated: CASSPRGGTSGDTQYF.

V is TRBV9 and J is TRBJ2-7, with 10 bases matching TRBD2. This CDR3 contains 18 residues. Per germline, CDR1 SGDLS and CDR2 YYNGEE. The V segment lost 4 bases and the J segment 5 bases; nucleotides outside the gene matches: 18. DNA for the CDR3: TGTGCCAGCAGCCCCCTGGGTCTAGCGGGAGAACTCATGGACGAGCAGTACTTC. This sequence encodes CASSPLGLAGELMDEQYF.

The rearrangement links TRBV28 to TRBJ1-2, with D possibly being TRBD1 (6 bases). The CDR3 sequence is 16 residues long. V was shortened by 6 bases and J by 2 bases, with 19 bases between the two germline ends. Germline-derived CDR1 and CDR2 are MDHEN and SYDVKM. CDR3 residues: CASRGQQRDLNYGYTF. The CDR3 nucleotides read TGTGCCAGCAGAGGACAGCAAAGAGACTTAAACTATGGCTACACCTTC.

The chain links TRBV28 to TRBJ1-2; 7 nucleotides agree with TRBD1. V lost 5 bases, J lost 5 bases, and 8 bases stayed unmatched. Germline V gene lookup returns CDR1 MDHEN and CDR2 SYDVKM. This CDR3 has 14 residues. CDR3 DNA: TGTGCCAGCAGTCCGGGACAGCCCATTTATGGCTACACCTTC. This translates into CASSPGQPIYGYTF.

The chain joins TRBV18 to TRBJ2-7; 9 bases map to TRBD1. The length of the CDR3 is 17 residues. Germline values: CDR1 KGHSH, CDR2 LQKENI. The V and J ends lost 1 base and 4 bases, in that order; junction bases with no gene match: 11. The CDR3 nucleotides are TGTGCCAGCTCACCACGTTCCGGGACAGGGACCCCGTACGAGCAGTACTTC. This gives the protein CASSPRSGTGTPYEQYF.

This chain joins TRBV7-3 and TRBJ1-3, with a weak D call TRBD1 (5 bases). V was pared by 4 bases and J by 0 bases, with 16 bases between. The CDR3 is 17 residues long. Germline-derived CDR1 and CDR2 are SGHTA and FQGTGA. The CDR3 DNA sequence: TGTGCCAGCAGCTCCCGCGATGGGGCTTTCTCTGGAAACACCATATATTTT. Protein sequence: CASSSRDGAFSGNTIYF.